This TCR beta chain was identified during a study of technical replicates of blood from a few donors. A single count supports this clone. Profiling relied on immunoSEQ multiplex PCR, and the TCRdb table lists in-frame clones only, not all of them. The profile shows 76,000 or so clones, 91% of them singletons. V shed 10 bases and J shed 7 bases, with 11 bases lying between them. From germline, CDR1 is SEHNR and CDR2 FQNEAQ (reference sequence). This CDR3 spans 11 amino acids. The J gene is TRBJ2-1, the V gene TRBV7-9; D gene unclear. The clonotype comes from a human donor in good health. Sequenced material: T cells isolated from PBMCs. The CDR3 DNA reads as TGTGCCACCCGGCTACAGAATGAGCAGTTCTTC. It specifies CATRLQNEQFF.